Listed below are T cell receptor beta chains from one sample, sequenced in a study of T cells after yellow fever vaccination. TCRdb reprocessed the 5' RACE reads via MiXCR and lists one record per CDR3 protein. The sample consists of about 320,000 distinct CDR3 sequences, around 4.5% of them appearing once. The starting material was PBMCs, obtained 15 days after the yellow fever booster vaccination. The receptors come from a man aged 18 to 29 who received the YFV17D yellow fever vaccine. Both conserved end residues are part of each CDR3. The D gene is left open where the match is weak. Clone size appears in some rows only: once, few, many, or a class for an expanded clone.

D,J,V,size,CDR3,DNA
TRBD2,TRBJ2-5,TRBV7-2,NA,CASSRALAGGTKETQYF,TGTGCCAGCAGCCGGGCCCTAGCGGGGGGGACCAAAGAGACCCAGTACTTC
NA,TRBJ1-1,TRBV7-9,many,CASSLGDWTQAFF,TGTGCCAGCAGCTTGGGGGACTGGACACAAGCTTTCTTT
TRBD1,TRBJ1-1,TRBV20-1,NA,CRANSWTGASNTEAFF,TGCAGGGCTAATTCATGGACAGGGGCGTCGAACACTGAAGCTTTCTTT
TRBD2,TRBJ2-7,TRBV5-5,many,CASSLDLAAYSYEQYF,TGTGCCAGCAGCTTGGACCTAGCGGCTTACTCCTACGAGCAGTACTTC
TRBD1,TRBJ2-7,TRBV12-3/TRBV12-4,many,CASSRQGAYWYEQYF,TGTGCCAGCAGCCGACAGGGGGCGTATTGGTACGAGCAGTACTTC
NA,TRBJ1-1,TRBV7-3,many,CASSLEGSVTEAFF,TGTGCCAGCAGTTTGGAGGGTTCGGTCACTGAAGCTTTCTTT
TRBD1,TRBJ1-6,TRBV7-6,many,CASSVGTDNQTPLHF,TGTGCCAGCAGCGTCGGGACAGACAACCAGACACCCCTCCACTTT
NA,TRBJ2-7,TRBV4-1,few,CASQGQSYEQYF,TGCGCCAGCCAAGGACAGTCCTACGAGCAGTACTTC
NA,TRBJ2-1,TRBV20-1,NA,CSASTEIHYNEQFF,TGCAGTGCTAGCACGGAAATCCATTACAATGAGCAGTTCTTC
NA,TRBJ2-3,TRBV7-2,many,CASSLEAPWVTQYF,TGTGCCAGCAGCTTGGAAGCACCGTGGGTTACGCAGTATTTT
NA,TRBJ2-2,TRBV12-3/TRBV12-4,many,CASSSFPIGELFF,TGTGCCAGCAGTTCCTTTCCCATCGGGGAGCTGTTTTTT
NA,TRBJ1-1,TRBV5-1,NA,CASSLGRTPMNTEAFF,TGCGCCAGCAGTCTCGGTCGGACACCCATGAACACTGAAGCTTTCTTT
NA,TRBJ2-5,TRBV7-2,NA,CASSLDPKQYF,TGTGCCAGCAGCTTAGACCCCAAACAGTACTTC
NA,TRBJ2-2,TRBV19,many,CASSIGGPINTGELFF,TGTGCCAGTAGTATTGGAGGGCCCATTAACACCGGGGAGCTGTTTTTT
NA,TRBJ1-2,TRBV6-1,many,CASSPENQGYGYTF,TGTGCCAGCAGTCCCGAAAATCAGGGCTATGGCTACACCTTC
TRBD1,TRBJ1-1,TRBV29-1,many,CSAQGGAALNTEAFF,TGCAGCGCCCAGGGGGGAGCAGCCTTGAACACTGAAGCTTTCTTT
NA,TRBJ2-5,TRBV2,few,CASTPEVEETQYF,TGTGCCAGCACCCCGGAGGTTGAAGAGACCCAGTACTTC
NA,TRBJ1-5,TRBV6-5,many,CASRTKYLTRTVSHQPQHF,TGTGCCAGCAGGACAAAATACCTAACCCGGACAGTTAGTCATCAGCCCCAGCATTTT
TRBD1,TRBJ1-1,TRBV12-3/TRBV12-4,NA,CASSFTGGETEAFF,TGTGCCAGCAGTTTTACAGGGGGCGAAACTGAAGCTTTCTTT
NA,TRBJ2-1,TRBV12-3/TRBV12-4,many,CASRQGEYNEQFF,TGTGCCAGCAGACAGGGAGAGTACAATGAGCAGTTCTTC
NA,TRBJ2-6,TRBV29-1,many,CSVGRSSGANVLTF,TGCAGCGTTGGGCGTAGCTCTGGGGCCAACGTCCTGACTTTC
NA,TRBJ2-5,TRBV6-6,NA,CASSYSLGSGETQYF,TGTGCCAGCAGTTACTCGTTAGGTAGCGGTGAGACCCAGTACTTC
NA,TRBJ2-6,TRBV4-2,NA,CASSGRSGANVLTF,TGTGCCAGCAGCGGGAGGTCTGGGGCCAACGTCCTGACTTTC
TRBD1,TRBJ2-7,TRBV9,NA,CASSVATGGPYEQYF,TGTGCCAGCAGCGTAGCGACAGGGGGGCCCTACGAGCAGTACTTC
NA,TRBJ2-1,TRBV14,NA,CASSQGNSFYNEQFF,TGTGCCAGCAGCCAAGGTAACAGTTTCTACAATGAGCAGTTCTTC
NA,TRBJ2-4,TRBV2,few,CASSDVAVKNIQYF,TGTGCCAGCAGTGACGTGGCCGTAAAAAACATTCAGTACTTC
NA,TRBJ2-5,TRBV7-9,few,CASRDTGSQETQYF,TGTGCCAGCCGGGACACAGGCAGCCAAGAGACCCAGTACTTC
TRBD2,TRBJ2-2,TRBV7-8,many,CASSLVVSGGAEAGELFF,TGTGCCAGCAGCTTAGTCGTTAGCGGGGGGGCCGAAGCCGGGGAGCTGTTTTTT
NA,TRBJ2-1,TRBV10-3,NA,CAIRKVGASEQFF,TGTGCCATCAGGAAGGTTGGGGCCAGTGAGCAGTTCTTC
NA,TRBJ2-3,TRBV2,few,CASSRPVNTQYF,TGTGCCAGCAGTCGACCGGTGAATACGCAGTATTTT
TRBD1,TRBJ1-2,TRBV5-1,few,CASSPGQSSVYGYTF,TGCGCCAGCAGCCCGGGACAGTCCTCAGTCTATGGCTACACCTTC
NA,TRBJ1-1,TRBV27,NA,CASSFGRFTEAFF,TGTGCCAGCAGTTTTGGGCGGTTCACTGAAGCTTTCTTT
TRBD2,TRBJ2-5,TRBV7-6,few,CASSLVHSGAETQYF,TGTGCCAGCAGCTTAGTGCATAGCGGGGCAGAGACCCAGTACTTC
NA,TRBJ2-1,TRBV7-2,many,CASSPRQGSSGNEQFF,TGTGCCAGCAGCCCGCGTCAGGGATCTAGTGGGAATGAGCAGTTCTTC
NA,TRBJ1-2,TRBV5-5,NA,CASSADLNYGYTF,TGTGCCAGCAGCGCCGACCTCAACTATGGCTACACCTTC
NA,TRBJ2-3,TRBV6-2/TRBV6-3,many,CASSYSKAVEATQYF,TGTGCCAGCAGTTACTCGAAGGCTGTCGAGGCTACGCAGTATTTT
NA,TRBJ2-1,TRBV29-1,many,CSVVGDIKGNEQFF,TGCAGCGTTGTCGGGGACATCAAAGGGAATGAGCAGTTCTTC
NA,TRBJ1-4,TRBV7-9,NA,CASSPISDRPNEKLFF,TGTGCCAGCAGCCCCATCAGCGACAGACCTAATGAAAAACTGTTTTTT
NA,TRBJ1-5,TRBV6-2/TRBV6-3,many,CASSRPPQPQHF,TGTGCCAGCAGCCGACCCCCCCAGCCCCAGCATTTT
TRBD2,TRBJ2-3,TRBV7-2,many,CASSVNSGGDTDTQYF,TGTGCCAGCAGCGTAAACTCGGGGGGGGACACAGATACGCAGTATTTT
NA,TRBJ2-7,TRBV12-3/TRBV12-4,NA,CASSPEQGEQYF,TGTGCCAGCAGCCCAGAACAAGGCGAGCAGTACTTC
NA,TRBJ2-7,TRBV21-1,many,CASSNKTGFTYEQYF,TGTGCCAGCAGCAATAAGACAGGTTTTACCTACGAGCAGTACTTC
NA,TRBJ2-1,TRBV20-1,few,CSARDIRSGQYNEQFF,TGCAGTGCTAGAGATATTAGGAGCGGGCAATACAATGAGCAGTTCTTC
TRBD1,TRBJ2-4,TRBV7-3,NA,CASSLGGQGGRNIQYF,TGTGCCAGCAGCTTAGGGGGACAGGGGGGAAGGAACATTCAGTACTTC
NA,TRBJ2-1,TRBV4-2,NA,CASSQDPRVSYNEQFF,TGTGCCAGCAGCCAAGACCCCAGGGTCTCCTACAATGAGCAGTTCTTC
NA,TRBJ2-7,TRBV5-1,NA,CASTPLVGYEQYF,TGCGCCAGCACCCCATTGGTTGGTTACGAGCAGTACTTC
NA,TRBJ2-5,TRBV3-1,NA,CASKGQETQYF,TGTGCCAGCAAGGGGCAAGAGACCCAGTACTTC
NA,TRBJ1-2,TRBV27,few,CASRAGNYYGYTF,TGTGCCAGCAGGGCCGGCAACTACTATGGCTACACCTTC
TRBD2,TRBJ2-1,TRBV24-1,many,CATSLGPSGGPDEQFF,TGTGCCACCTCCTTAGGGCCGTCGGGGGGGCCGGATGAGCAGTTCTTC
TRBD2,TRBJ2-3,TRBV28,NA,CASSLWGGDSTGDTQYF,TGTGCCAGCAGTTTATGGGGAGGGGACTCGACCGGGGATACGCAGTATTTT
TRBD2,TRBJ2-3,TRBV5-1,many,CASSLPGGAMFTDTQYF,TGCGCCAGCAGCCTTCCGGGGGGGGCTATGTTCACAGATACGCAGTATTTT